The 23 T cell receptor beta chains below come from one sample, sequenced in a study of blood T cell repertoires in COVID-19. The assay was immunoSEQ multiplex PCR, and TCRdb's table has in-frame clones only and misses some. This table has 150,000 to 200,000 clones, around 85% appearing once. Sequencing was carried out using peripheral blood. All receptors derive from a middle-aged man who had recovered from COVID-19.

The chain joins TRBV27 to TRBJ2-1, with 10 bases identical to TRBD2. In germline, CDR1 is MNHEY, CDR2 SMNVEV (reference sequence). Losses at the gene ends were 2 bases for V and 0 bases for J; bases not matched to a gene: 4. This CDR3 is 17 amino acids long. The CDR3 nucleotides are TGTGCCAGCAGTTTAGGACTAGCGGACACCTCCTACAATGAGCAGTTCTTC. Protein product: CASSLGLADTSYNEQFF.

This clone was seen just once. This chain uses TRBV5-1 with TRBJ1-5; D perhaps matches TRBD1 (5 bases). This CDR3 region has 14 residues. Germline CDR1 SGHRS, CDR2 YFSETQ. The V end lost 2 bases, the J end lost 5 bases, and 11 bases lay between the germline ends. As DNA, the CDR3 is TGCGCCAGCAGCTTATCAGGGTTCGATCAGCCCCAGCATTTT. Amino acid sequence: CASSLSGFDQPQHF.

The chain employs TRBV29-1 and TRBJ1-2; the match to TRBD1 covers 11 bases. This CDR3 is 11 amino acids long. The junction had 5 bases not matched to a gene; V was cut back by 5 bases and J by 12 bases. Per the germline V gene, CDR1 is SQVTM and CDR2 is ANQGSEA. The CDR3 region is CSVRGQGDDTF. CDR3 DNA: TGCAGCGTTCGGGGACAGGGGGACGACACCTTC.

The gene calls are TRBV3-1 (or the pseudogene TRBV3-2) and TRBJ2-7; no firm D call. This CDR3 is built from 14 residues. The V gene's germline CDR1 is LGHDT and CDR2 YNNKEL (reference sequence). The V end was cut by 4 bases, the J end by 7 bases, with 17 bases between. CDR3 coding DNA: TGTGCCAGCAGCCCCCTTCTGCGCCCCCGGGAGCAGTACTTC. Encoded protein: CASSPLLRPREQYF.

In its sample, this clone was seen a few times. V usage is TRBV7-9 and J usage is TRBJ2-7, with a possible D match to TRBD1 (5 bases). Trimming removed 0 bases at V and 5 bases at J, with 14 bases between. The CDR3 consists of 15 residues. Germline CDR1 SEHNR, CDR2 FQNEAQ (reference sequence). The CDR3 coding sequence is TGTGCCAGCAGCTTAGCGGCAGGGATCTCGAACGAGCAGTACTTC. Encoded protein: CASSLAAGISNEQYF. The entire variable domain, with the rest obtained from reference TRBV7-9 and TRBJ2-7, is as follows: DTGVSQNPRHKITKRGQNVTFRCDPISEHNRLYWYRQTLGQGPEFLTYFQNEAQLEKSRLLSDRFSAERPKGSFSTLEIQRTEQGDSAMYLCASSLAAGISNEQYFGPGTRLTVT.

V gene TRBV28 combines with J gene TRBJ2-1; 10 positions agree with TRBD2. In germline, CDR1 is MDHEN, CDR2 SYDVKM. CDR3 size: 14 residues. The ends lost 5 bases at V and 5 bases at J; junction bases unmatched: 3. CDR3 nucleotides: TGTGCCAGCAGTACCCTAGCGGGAGACAATGAGCAGTTCTTC. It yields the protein CASSTLAGDNEQFF.

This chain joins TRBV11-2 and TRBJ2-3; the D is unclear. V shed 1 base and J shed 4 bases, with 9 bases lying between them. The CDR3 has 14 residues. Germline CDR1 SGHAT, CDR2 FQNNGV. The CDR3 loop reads CASSLGPRADTQYF. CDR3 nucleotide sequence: TGTGCCAGCAGCTTAGGCCCAAGAGCAGATACGCAGTATTTT. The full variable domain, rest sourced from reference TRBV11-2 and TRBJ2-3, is EAGVAQSPRYKIIEKRQSVAFWCNPISGHATLYWYQQILGQGPKLLIQFQNNGVVDDSQLPKDRFSAERLKGVDSTLKIQPAKLEDSAVYLCASSLGPRADTQYFGPGTRLTVL.

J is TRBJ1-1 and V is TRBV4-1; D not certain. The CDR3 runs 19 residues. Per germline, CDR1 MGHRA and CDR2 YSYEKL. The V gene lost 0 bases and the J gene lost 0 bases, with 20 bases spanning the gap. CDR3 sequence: CASSQEVNRWAGMNTEAFF. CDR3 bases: TGCGCCAGCAGCCAAGAGGTAAATCGTTGGGCTGGCATGAACACTGAAGCTTTCTTT.

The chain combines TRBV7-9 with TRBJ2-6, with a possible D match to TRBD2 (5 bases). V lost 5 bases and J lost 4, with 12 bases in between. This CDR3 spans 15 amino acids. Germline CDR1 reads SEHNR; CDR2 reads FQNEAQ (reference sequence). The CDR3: CASSTSRAGANVLTF. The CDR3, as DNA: TGTGCCAGCAGCACATCGCGGGCGGGGGCCAACGTCCTGACTTTC.

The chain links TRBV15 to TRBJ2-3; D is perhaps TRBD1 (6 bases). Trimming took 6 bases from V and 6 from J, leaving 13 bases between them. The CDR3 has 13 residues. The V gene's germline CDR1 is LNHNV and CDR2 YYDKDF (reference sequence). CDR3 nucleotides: TGTGCCACCAGAGGCCAGGGGTTGGATACGCAGTATTTT. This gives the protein CATRGQGLDTQYF. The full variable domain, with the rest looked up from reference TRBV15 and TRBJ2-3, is DAMVIQNPRYQVTQFGKPVTLSCSQTLNHNVMYWYQQKSSQAPKLLFHYYDKDFNNEADTPDNFQSRRPNTSFCFLDIRSPGLGDTAMYLCATRGQGLDTQYFGPGTRLTVL.

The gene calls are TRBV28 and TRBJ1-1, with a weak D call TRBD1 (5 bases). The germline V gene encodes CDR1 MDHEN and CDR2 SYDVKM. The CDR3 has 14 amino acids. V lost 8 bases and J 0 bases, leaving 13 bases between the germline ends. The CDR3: CASSLGGLNTEAFF. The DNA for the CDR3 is TGTGCCAGCTCGCTGGGGGGACTGAACACTGAAGCTTTCTTT.

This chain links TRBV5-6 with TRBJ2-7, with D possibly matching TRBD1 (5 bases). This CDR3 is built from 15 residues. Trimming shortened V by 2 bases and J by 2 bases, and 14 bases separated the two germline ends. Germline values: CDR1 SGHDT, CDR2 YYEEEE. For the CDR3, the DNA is TGTGCCAGCAGCTTTGGCCCCACAGGAACCTACGAGCAGTACTTC. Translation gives CASSFGPTGTYEQYF.

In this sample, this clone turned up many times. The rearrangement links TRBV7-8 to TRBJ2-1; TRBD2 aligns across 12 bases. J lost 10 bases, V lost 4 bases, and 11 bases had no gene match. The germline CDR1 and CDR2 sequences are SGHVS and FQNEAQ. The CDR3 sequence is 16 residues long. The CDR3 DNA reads TGTGCCAGCAGCTCGCGTCGTCTAGCGGGAGGGGGGGAGCAGTTCTTC. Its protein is CASSSRRLAGGGEQFF.

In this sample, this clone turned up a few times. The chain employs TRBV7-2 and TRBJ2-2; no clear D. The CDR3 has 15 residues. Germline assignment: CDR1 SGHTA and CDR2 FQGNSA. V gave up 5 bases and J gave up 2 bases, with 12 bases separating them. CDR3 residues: CASSLSYSNTGELFF. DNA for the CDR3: TGTGCCAGCAGCCTAAGCTACAGTAACACCGGGGAGCTGTTTTTT. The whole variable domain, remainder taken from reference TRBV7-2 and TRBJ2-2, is GAGVSQSPSNKVTEKGKDVELRCDPISGHTALYWYRQSLGQGLEFLIYFQGNSAPDKSGLPSDRFSAERTGGSVSTLTIQRTQQEDSAVYLCASSLSYSNTGELFFGEGSRLTVL.

CDR3 in DNA: TGCAGCGTTGACCCCGAGGGGACCCAGTACTTC. This encodes CSVDPEGTQYF. V gene TRBV29-1 combines with J gene TRBJ2-5; D is possibly TRBD2 (5 bases). Between the trimmed V and J ends, which lost 3 bases and 7 bases, there was a span of 9 bases. Per the germline V gene, CDR1 is SQVTM and CDR2 is ANQGSEA. CDR3 length: 11 amino acids. The variable domain in full, completed from reference TRBV29-1 and TRBJ2-5, reads SAVISQKPSRDICQRGTSLTIQCQVDSQVTMMFWYRQQPGQSLTLIATANQGSEATYESGFVIDKFPISRPNLTFSTLTVSNMSPEDSSIYLCSVDPEGTQYFGPGTRLLVL.

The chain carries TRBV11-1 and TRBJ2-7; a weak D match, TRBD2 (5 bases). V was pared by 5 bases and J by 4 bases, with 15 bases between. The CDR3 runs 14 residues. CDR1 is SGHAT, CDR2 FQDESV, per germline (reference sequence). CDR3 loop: CASSQDLISYEQYF. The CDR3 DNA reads TGTGCCAGCAGCCAGGACTTAATCTCTTACGAGCAGTACTTC.

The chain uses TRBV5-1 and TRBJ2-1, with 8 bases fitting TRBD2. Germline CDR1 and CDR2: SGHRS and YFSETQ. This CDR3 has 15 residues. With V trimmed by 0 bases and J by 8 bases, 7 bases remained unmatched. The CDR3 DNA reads TGCGCCAGCAGCTTGGAATTAGCGGGAACGGATGAGCAGTTCTTC. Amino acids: CASSLELAGTDEQFF.

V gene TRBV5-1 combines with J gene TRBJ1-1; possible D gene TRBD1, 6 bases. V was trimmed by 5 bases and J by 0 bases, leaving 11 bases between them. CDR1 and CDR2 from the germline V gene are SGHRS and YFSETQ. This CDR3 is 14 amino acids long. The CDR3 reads CASRTGTLNTEAFF. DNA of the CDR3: TGCGCCAGCAGGACCGGGACACTGAACACTGAAGCTTTCTTT.

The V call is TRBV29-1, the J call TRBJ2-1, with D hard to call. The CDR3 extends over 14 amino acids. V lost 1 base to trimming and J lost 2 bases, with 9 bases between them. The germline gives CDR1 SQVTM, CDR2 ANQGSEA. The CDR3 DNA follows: TGCAGCGTTGAAGTGGGCCCTACCTACAATGAGCAGTTCTTC. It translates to CSVEVGPTYNEQFF.

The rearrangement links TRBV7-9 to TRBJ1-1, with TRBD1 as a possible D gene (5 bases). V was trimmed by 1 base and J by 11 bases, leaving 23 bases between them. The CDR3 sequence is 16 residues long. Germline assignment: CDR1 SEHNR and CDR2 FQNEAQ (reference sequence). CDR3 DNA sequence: TGTGCCAGCAGCTTAGATCGCCCAGGGACTCAGGGAGGTGCTTTCTTT. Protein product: CASSLDRPGTQGGAFF.

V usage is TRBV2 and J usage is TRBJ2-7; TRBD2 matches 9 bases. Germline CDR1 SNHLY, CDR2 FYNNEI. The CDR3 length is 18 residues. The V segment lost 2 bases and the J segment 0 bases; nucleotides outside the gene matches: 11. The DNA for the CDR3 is TGTGCCAGCAGTGAAAGTTTTTGGGCGGGAGGGCCCTCCTACGAGCAGTACTTC. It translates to CASSESFWAGGPSYEQYF.

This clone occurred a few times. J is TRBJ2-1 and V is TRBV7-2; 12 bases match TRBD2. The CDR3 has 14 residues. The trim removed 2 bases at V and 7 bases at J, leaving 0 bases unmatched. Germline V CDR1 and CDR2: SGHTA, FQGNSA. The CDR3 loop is CASSLTSGRNEQFF. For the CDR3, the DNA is TGTGCCAGCAGCTTAACTAGCGGGAGGAATGAGCAGTTCTTC. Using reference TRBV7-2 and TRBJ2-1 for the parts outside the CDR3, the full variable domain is GAGVSQSPSNKVTEKGKDVELRCDPISGHTALYWYRQSLGQGLEFLIYFQGNSAPDKSGLPSDRFSAERTGGSVSTLTIQRTQQEDSAVYLCASSLTSGRNEQFFGPGTRLTVL.

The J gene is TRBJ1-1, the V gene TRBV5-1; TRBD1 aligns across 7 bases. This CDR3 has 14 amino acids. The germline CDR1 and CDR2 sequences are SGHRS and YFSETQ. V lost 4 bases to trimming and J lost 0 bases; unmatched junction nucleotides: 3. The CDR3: CASSTQGMNTEAFF. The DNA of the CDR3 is TGCGCCAGCAGCACACAGGGGATGAACACTGAAGCTTTCTTT.